This TCR beta chain was found in a study of control samples from healthy donors and cancer patients. This CDR3 spans 14 amino acids. CDR1 and CDR2 (germline): SGHAT, FQNNGV. Trimming left V 5 bases short and J 3 bases short, with 13 bases between. Clones were read by immunoSEQ multiplex PCR, and TCRdb kept only the in-frame ones, dropping some. The profile shows about 20,000 clones, around 89% of them singletons. The chain joins TRBV11-2 to TRBJ1-2; maybe TRBD1 (6 bases). This clonotype was obtained from a woman aged 55-75 years with head and neck cancer. The sequenced sample was PBMCs. The CDR3 loop is CASSPGQLDYGYTF. Written as DNA, the CDR3 is TGTGCCAGCAGCCCCGGACAGTTGGACTATGGCTACACCTTC.